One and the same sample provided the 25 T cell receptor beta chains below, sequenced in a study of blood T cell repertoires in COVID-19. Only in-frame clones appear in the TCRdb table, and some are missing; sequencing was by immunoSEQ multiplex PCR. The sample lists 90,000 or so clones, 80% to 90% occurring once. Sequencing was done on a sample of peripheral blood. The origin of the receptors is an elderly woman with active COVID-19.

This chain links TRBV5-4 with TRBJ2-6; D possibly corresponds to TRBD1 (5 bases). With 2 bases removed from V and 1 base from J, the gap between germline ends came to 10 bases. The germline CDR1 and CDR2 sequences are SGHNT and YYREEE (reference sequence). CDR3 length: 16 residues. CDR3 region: CASSFKGNSGANVLTF. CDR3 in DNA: TGTGCCAGCAGCTTTAAGGGGAATTCTGGGGCCAACGTCCTGACTTTC.

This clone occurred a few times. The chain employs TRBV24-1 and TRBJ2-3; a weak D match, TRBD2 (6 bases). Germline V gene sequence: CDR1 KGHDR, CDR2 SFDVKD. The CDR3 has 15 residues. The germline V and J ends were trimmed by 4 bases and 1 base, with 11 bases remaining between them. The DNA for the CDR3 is TGTGCCACCAGTGAGTTGACTAGTGGCACAGATACGCAGTATTTT. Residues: CATSELTSGTDTQYF.

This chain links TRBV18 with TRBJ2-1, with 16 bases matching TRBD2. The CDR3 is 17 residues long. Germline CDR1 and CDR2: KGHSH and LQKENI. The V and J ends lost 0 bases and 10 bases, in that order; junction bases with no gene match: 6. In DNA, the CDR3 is TGTGCCAGCTCACCACCTGGGGGACTAGCGGGAGGGAAAGAGCAGTTCTTC. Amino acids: CASSPPGGLAGGKEQFF.

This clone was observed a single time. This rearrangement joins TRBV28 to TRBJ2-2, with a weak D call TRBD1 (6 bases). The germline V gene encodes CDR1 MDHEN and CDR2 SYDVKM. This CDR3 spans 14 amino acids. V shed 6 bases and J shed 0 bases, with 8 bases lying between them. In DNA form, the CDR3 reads TGTGCCAGCAGGCGGACAGCGAACACCGGGGAGCTGTTTTTT. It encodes CASRRTANTGELFF.

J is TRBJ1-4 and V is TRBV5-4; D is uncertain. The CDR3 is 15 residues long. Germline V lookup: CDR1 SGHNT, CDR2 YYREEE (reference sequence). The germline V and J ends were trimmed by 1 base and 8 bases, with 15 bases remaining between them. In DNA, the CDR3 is TGTGCCAGCAGCTTGCGCTCTGGGCCAGTCGAAAAACTGTTTTTT. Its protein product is CASSLRSGPVEKLFF.

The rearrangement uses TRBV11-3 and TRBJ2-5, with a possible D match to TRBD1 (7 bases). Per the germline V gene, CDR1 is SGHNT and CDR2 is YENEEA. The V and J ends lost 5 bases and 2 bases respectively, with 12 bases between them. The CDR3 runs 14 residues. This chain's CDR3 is CASSPGGQQETQYF. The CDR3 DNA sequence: TGTGCCAGCAGCCCAGGGGGGCAGCAAGAGACCCAGTACTTC.

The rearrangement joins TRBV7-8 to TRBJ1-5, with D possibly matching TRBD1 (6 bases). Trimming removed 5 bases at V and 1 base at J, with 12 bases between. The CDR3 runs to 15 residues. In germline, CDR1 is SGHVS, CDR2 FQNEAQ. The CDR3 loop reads CASSLQGGSNQPQHF. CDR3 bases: TGTGCCAGCAGCCTACAGGGTGGGAGCAATCAGCCCCAGCATTTT.

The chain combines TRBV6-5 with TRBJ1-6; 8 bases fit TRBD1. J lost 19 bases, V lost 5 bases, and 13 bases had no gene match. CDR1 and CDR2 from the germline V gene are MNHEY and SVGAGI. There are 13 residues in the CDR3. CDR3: CASSPRGRLEAHF. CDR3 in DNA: TGTGCCAGCAGTCCCAGGGGGCGGCTGGAAGCTCACTTT.

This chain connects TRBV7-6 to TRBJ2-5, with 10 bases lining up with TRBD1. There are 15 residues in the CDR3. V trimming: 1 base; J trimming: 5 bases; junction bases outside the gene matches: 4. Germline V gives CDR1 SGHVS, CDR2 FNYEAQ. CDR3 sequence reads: CASSLGDRGRETQYF. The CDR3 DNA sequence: TGTGCCAGCAGCTTAGGGGACAGGGGAAGGGAGACCCAGTACTTC.

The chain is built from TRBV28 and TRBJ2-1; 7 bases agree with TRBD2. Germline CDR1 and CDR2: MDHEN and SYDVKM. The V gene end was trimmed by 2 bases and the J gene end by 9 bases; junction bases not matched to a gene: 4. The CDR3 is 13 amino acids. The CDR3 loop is CASSLLAAGEQFF. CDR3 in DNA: TGTGCCAGCAGTTTACTAGCGGCGGGTGAGCAGTTCTTC. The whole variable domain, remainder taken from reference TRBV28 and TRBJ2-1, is DVKVTQSSRYLVKRTGEKVFLECVQDMDHENMFWYRQDPGLGLRLIYFSYDVKMKEKGDIPEGYSVSREKKERFSLILESASTNQTSMYLCASSLLAAGEQFFGPGTRLTVL.

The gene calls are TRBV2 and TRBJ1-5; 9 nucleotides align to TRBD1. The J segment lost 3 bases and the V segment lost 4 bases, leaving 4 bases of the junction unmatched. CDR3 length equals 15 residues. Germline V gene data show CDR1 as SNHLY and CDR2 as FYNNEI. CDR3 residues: CASSGQGVDNQPQHF. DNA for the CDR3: TGTGCCAGCAGTGGACAGGGGGTCGACAATCAGCCCCAGCATTTT.

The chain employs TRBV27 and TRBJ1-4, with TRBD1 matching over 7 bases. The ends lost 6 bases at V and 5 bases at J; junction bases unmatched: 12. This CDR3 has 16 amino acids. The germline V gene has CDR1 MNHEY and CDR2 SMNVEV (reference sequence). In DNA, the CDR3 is TGTGCCAGCAGCGGGAGAACGGGACAGAGAAATGAAAAACTGTTTTTT. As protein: CASSGRTGQRNEKLFF.

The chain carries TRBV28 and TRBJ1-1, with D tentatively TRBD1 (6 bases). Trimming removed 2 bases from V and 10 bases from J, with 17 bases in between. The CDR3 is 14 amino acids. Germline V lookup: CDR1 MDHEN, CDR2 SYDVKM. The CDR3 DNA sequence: TGTGCCAGCAGTTTAATTAAGGGGGTTAGTGTAGCTTTCTTT. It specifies CASSLIKGVSVAFF.

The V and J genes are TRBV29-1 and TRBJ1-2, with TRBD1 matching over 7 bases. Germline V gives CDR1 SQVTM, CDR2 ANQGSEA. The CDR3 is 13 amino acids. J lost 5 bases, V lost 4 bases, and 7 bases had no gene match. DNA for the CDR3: TGCAGCGTTGGGGGACAGCTTGGATATGGCTACACCTTC. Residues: CSVGGQLGYGYTF. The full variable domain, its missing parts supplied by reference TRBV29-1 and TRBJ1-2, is SAVISQKPSRDICQRGTSLTIQCQVDSQVTMMFWYRQQPGQSLTLIATANQGSEATYESGFVIDKFPISRPNLTFSTLTVSNMSPEDSSIYLCSVGGQLGYGYTFGSGTRLTVV.

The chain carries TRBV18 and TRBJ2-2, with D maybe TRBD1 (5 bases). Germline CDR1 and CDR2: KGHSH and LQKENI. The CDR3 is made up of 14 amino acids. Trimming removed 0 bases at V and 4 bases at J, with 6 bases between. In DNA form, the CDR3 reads TGTGCCAGCTCACCACCGACAGCCACCGGGGAGCTGTTTTTT. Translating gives CASSPPTATGELFF.

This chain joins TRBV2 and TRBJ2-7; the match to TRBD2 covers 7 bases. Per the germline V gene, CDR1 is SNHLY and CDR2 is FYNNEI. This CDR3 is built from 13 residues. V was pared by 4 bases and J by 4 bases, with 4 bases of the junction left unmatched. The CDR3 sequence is CASSVRDYYEQYF. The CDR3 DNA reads TGTGCCAGCAGTGTCCGGGACTATTACGAGCAGTACTTC.

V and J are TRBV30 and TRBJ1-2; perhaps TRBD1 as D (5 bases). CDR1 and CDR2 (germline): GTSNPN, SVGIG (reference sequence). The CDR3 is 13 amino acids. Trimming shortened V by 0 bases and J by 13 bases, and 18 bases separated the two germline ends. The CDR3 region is CAWSVGQGPSITF. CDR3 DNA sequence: TGTGCCTGGAGTGTAGGGCAGGGCCCCTCTATCACCTTC. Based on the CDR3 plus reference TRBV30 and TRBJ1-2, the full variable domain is SQTIHQWPATLVQPVGSPLSLECTVEGTSNPNLYWYRQAAGRGLQLLFYSVGIGQISSEVPQNLSASRPQDRQFILSSKKLLLSDSGFYLCAWSVGQGPSITFGSGTRLTVV.

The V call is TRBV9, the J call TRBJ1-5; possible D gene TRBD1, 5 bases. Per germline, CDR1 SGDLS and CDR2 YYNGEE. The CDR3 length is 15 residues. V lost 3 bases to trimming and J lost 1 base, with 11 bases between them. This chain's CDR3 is CASSASGDSNQPQHF. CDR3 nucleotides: TGTGCCAGCAGCGCCAGCGGGGACAGCAATCAGCCCCAGCATTTT.

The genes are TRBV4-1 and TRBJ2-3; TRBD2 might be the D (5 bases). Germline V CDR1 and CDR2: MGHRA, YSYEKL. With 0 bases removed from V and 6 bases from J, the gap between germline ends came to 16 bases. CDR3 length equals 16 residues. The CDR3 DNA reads TGCGCCAGCAGCCAAGAGGCTAGCTTCGACGTTGATACGCAGTATTTT. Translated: CASSQEASFDVDTQYF.

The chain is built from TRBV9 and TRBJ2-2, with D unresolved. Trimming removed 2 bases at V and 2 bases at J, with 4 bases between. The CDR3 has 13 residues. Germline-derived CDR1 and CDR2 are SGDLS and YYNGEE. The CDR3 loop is CASSVGNTGELFF. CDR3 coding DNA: TGTGCCAGCAGCGTCGGTAACACCGGGGAGCTGTTTTTT.

The CDR3 DNA reads as TGCGCCAGCAGCCCCGGGAGGGCGGGCACCGGGGAGCTGTTTTTT. Amino acid sequence: CASSPGRAGTGELFF. The V call is TRBV4-3, the J call TRBJ2-2; 8 positions match TRBD2. From germline, CDR1 is LGHNA and CDR2 YSLEER. The CDR3 is 15 amino acids. Germline trimming cut 4 bases from V and 4 bases from J; bases unmatched to any gene: 5.

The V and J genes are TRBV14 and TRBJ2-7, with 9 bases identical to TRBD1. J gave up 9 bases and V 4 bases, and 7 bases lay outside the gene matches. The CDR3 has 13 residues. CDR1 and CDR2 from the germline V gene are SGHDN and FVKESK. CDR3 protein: CASSLQGAGVQYF. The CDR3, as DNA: TGTGCCAGCAGCCTACAGGGGGCGGGGGTGCAGTACTTC. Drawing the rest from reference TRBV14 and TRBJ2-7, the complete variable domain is EAGVTQFPSHSVIEKGQTVTLRCDPISGHDNLYWYRRVMGKEIKFLLHFVKESKQDESGMPNNRFLAERTGGTYSTLKVQPAELEDSGVYFCASSLQGAGVQYFGPGTRLTVT.

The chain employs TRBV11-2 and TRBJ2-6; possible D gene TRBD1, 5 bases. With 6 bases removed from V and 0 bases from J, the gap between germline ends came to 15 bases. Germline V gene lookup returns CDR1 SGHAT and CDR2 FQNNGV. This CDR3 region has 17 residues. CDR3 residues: CASRTWGRASGANVLTF. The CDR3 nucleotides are TGTGCCAGCAGGACATGGGGCAGAGCCTCTGGGGCCAACGTCCTGACTTTC.

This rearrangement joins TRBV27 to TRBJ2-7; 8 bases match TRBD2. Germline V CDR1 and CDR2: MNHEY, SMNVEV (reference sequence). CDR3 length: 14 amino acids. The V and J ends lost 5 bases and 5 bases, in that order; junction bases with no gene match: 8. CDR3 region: CASSPRGGGHEQYF. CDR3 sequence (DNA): TGTGCCAGCAGTCCCCGGGGGGGAGGCCACGAGCAGTACTTC.

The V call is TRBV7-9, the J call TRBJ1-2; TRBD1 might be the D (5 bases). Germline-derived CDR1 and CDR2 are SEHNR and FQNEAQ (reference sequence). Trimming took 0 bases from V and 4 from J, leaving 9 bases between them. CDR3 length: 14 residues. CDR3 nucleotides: TGTGCCAGCAGCTTAGCAGGGGCTGGCTATGGCTACACCTTC. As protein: CASSLAGAGYGYTF.